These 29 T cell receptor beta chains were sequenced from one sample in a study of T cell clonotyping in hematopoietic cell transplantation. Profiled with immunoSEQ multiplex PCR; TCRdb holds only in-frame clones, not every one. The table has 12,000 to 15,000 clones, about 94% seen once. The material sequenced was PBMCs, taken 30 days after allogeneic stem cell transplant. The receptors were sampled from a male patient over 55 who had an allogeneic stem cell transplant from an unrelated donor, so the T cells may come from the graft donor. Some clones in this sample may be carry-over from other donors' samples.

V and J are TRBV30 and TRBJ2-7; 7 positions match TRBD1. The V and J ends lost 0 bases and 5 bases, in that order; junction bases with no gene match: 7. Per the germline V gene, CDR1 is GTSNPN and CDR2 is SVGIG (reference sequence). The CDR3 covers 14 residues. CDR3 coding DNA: TGTGCCTGGAGTGTGGGTCGAACAGGGGACGAGCAGTACTTC. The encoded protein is CAWSVGRTGDEQYF.

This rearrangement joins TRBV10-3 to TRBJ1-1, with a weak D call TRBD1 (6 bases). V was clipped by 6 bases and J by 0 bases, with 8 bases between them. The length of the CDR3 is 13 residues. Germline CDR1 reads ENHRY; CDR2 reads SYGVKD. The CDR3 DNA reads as TGTGCCATCAGCCGGGACATGAACACTGAAGCTTTCTTT. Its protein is CAISRDMNTEAFF.

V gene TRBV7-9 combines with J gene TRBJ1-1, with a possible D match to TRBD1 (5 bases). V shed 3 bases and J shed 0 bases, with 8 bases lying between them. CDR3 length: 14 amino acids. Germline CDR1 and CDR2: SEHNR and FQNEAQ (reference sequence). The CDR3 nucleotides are TGTGCCAGCAGCTTCGGGGGGATGAACACTGAAGCTTTCTTT. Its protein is CASSFGGMNTEAFF.

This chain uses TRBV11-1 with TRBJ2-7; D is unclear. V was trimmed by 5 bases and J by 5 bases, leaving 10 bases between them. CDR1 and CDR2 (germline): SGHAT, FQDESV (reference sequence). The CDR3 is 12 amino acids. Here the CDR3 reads CASSHDDDEQYF. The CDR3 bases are TGTGCCAGCAGCCACGACGACGACGAGCAGTACTTC.

The CDR3 protein is CAISESKAIAYNEQFF. The CDR3, as DNA: TGTGCCATCAGTGAGTCTAAGGCTATCGCCTACAATGAGCAGTTCTTC. The rearrangement uses TRBV10-3 and TRBJ2-1; D is uncertain. The germline V and J ends were trimmed by 0 bases and 2 bases, with 11 bases remaining between them. Germline CDR1 and CDR2: ENHRY and SYGVKD. The CDR3 is 16 residues long.

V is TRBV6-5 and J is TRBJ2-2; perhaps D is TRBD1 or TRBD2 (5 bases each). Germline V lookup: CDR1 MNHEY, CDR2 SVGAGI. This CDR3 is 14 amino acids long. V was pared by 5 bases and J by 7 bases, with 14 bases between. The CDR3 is CASSTGRVDGELFF. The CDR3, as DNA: TGTGCCAGCAGTACGGGACGGGTGGACGGGGAGCTGTTTTTT.

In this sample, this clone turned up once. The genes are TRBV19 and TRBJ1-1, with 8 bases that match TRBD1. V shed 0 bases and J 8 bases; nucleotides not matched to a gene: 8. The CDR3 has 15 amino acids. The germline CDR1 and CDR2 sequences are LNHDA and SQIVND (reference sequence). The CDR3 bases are TGTGCCAGTAGTATAGACCGAGGACAGGGTTCCGAAGCTTTCTTT. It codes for CASSIDRGQGSEAFF.

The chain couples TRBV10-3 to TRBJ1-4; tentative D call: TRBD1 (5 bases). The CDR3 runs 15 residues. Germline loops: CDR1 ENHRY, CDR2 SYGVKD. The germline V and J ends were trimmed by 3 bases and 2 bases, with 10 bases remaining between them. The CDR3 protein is CAISEGAGTNEKLFF. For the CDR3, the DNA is TGTGCCATCAGTGAAGGGGCAGGGACTAATGAAAAACTGTTTTTT.

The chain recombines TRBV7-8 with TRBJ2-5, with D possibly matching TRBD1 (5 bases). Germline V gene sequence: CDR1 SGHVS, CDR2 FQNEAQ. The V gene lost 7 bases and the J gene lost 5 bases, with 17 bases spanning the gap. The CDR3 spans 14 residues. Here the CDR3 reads CASTKGSTRETQYF. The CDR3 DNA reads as TGTGCCAGCACCAAGGGGTCCACCAGGGAGACCCAGTACTTC. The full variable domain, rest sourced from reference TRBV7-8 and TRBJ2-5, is GAGVSQSPRYKVAKRGQDVALRCDPISGHVSLFWYQQALGQGPEFLTYFQNEAQLDKSGLPSDRFFAERPEGSVSTLKIQRTQQEDSAVYLCASTKGSTRETQYFGPGTRLLVL.

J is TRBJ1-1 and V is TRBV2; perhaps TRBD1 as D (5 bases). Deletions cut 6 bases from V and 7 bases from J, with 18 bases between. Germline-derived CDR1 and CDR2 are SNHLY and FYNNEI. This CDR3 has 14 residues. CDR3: CASRPQAVGYEAFF. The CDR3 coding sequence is TGTGCCAGCAGGCCACAGGCGGTGGGCTATGAAGCTTTCTTT.

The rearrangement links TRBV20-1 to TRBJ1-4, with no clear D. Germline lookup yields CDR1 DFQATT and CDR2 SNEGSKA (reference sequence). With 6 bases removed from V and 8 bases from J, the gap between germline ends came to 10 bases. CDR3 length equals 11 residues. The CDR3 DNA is TGCAGTGCCCCCCTCCAGGAAAAACTGTTTTTT. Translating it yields CSAPLQEKLFF.

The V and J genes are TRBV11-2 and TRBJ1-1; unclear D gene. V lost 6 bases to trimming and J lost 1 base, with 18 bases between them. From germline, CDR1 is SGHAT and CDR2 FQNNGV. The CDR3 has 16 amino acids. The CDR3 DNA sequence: TGTGCCAGCAGATCCACCGGTAGAGGGAGGAACACTGAAGCTTTCTTT. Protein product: CASRSTGRGRNTEAFF.

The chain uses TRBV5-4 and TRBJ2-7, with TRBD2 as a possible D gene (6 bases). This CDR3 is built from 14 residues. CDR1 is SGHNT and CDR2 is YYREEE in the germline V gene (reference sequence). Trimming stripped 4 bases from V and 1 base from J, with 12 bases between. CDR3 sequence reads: CASSKDSGSYEQYF. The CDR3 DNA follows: TGTGCCAGCAGCAAGGATAGCGGATCCTACGAGCAGTACTTC.

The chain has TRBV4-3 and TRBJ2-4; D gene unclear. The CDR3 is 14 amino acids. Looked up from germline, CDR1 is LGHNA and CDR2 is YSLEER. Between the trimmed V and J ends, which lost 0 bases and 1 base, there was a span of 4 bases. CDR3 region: CASSQDFAKNIQYF. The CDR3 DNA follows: TGCGCCAGCAGCCAAGATTTCGCCAAAAACATTCAGTACTTC.

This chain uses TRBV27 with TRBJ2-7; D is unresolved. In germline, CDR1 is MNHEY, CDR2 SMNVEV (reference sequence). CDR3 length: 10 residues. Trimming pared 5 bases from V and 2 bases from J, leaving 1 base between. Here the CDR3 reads CASSTYEQYF. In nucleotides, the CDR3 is TGTGCCAGCAGTACCTACGAGCAGTACTTC.

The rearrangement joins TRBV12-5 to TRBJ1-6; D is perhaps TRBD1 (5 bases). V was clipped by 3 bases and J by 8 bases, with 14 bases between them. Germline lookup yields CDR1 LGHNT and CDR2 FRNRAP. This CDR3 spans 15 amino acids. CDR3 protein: CASGLHPGRDSPLHF. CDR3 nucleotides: TGTGCTAGTGGTTTACACCCGGGACGTGATTCACCCCTCCACTTT.

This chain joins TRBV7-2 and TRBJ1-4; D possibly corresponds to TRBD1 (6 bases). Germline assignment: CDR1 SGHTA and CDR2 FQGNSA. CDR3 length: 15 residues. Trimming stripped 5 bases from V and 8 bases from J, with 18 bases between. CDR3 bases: TGTGCCAGCAGCCTCCAGGGGCCTGGCGGGGAAAAACTGTTTTTT. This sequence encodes CASSLQGPGGEKLFF.

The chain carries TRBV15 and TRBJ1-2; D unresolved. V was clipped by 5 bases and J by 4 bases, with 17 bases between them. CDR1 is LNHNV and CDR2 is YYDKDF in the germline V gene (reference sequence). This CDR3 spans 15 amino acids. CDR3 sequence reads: CATSPRLSSTYGYTF. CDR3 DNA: TGTGCCACCAGCCCTCGATTGAGTTCCACCTATGGCTACACCTTC.

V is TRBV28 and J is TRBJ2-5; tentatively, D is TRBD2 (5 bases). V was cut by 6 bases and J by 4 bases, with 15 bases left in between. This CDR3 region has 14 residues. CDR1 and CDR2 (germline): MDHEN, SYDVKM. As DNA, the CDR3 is TGTGCCAGCAGCCGGGCAGCGGTAAGAGAGACCCAGTACTTC. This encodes CASSRAAVRETQYF.

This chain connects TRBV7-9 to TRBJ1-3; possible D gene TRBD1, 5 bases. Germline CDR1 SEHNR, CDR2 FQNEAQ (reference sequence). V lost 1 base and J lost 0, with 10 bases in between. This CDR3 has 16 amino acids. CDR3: CASSLGAGTSGNTIYF. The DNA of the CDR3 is TGTGCCAGCAGCTTAGGGGCAGGGACCTCTGGAAACACCATATATTTT.

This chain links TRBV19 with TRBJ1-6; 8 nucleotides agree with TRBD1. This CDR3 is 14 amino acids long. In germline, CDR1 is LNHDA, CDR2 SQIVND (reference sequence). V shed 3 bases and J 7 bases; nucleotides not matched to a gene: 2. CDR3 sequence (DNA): TGTGCCAGTAGTATCACAGGGGGAAATTCACCCCTCCACTTT. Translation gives CASSITGGNSPLHF.

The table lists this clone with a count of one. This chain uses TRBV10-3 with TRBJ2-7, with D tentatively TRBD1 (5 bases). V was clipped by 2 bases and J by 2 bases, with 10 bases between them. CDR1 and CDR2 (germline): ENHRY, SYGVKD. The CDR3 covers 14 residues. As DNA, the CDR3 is TGTGCCATCAGTGAGGGGGCGCCTACCTACGAGCAGTACTTC. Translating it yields CAISEGAPTYEQYF.

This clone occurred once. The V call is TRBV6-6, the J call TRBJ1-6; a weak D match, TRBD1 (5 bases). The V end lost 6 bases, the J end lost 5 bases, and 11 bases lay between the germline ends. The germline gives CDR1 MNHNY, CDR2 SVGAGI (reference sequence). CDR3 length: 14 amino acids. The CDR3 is CASSLDSNNSPLHF. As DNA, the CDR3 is TGTGCCAGCAGCCTAGACAGCAATAATTCACCCCTCCACTTT.

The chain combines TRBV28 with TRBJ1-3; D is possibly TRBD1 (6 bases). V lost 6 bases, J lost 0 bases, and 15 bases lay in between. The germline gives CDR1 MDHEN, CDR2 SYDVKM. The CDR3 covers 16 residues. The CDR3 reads CASSTNRESSGNTIYF. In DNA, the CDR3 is TGTGCCAGCAGCACTAACAGGGAGTCCTCTGGAAACACCATATATTTT.

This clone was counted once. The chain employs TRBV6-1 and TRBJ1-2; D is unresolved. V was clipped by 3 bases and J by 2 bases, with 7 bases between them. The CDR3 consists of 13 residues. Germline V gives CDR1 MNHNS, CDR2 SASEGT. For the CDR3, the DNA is TGTGCCAGCAGTGACAGCGTAAACTATGGCTACACCTTC. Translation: CASSDSVNYGYTF.

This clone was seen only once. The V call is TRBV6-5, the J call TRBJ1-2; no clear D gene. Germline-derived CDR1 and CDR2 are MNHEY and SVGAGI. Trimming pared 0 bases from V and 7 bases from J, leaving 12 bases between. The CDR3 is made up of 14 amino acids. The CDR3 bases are TGTGCCAGCAGTTACTCAATGGTCGGAACTGGCTACACCTTC. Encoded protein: CASSYSMVGTGYTF.

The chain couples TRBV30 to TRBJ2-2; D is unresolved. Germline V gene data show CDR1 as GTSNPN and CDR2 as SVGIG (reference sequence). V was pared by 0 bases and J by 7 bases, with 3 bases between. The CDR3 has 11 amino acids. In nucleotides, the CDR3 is TGTGCCTGGAGTGTCAGCGGGGAGCTGTTTTTT. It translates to CAWSVSGELFF.

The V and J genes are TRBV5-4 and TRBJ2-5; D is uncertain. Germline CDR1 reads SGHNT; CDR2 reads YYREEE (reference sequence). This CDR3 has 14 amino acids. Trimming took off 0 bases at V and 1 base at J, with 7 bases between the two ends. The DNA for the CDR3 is TGTGCCAGCAGCTTGGGAGGCGGCCAAGAGACCCAGTACTTC. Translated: CASSLGGGQETQYF.

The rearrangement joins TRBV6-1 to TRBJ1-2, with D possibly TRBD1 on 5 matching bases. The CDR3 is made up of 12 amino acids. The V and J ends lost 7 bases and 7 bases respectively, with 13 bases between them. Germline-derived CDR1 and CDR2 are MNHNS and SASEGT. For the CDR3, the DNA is TGTGCCAGCATGGAGGGGTTGCGTGGCTACACCTTC. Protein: CASMEGLRGYTF.